A selection of T cell receptor beta chains follows, all from one sample in a study of blood T cells in healthy people across ages. MiXCR was run by TCRdb on the 5' RACE reads, yielding one entry per CDR3 protein. The repertoire has hundreds of thousands of distinct CDR3 sequences, under 30% of them found once; the top ten carry roughly 10%. The same specimen was also included in a second study, on T cells of mothers and their children.

Material for sequencing was blood. The receptors originated from a boy between 10 and 17 years old in good health. Both conserved end residues are part of each CDR3. The D gene is left open where the match is weak. The size of a clone is reported for some rows only, either as once, few or many, or as a class for expanded clones.

cdr3_nt	cdr3_aa	v_call	clone_size	j_call	d_call
TGCAGTGCTACGGATCGGGGCACTGAAGCTTTCTTT	CSATDRGTEAFF	TRBV20-1	.	TRBJ1-1	.
TGCGCCAGCAGCCAGACCGGGACAGGGATCACAGATACGCAGTATTTT	CASSQTGTGITDTQYF	TRBV4-3	few	TRBJ2-3	TRBD1
TGTGCCAGCAGCTTATCTCCGACTAGCGGGGGCTACGAGCAGTACTTC	CASSLSPTSGGYEQYF	TRBV7-8	.	TRBJ2-7	TRBD2
TGTGCCAGCAGTAGGGGTTCCGCGAACACCGGGGAGCTGTTTTTT	CASSRGSANTGELFF	TRBV7-9	few	TRBJ2-2	.
TGTGCCAGCAGCGTAGAGGCAGGGGGCCCTGAAGCTTTCTTT	CASSVEAGGPEAFF	TRBV9	.	TRBJ1-1	TRBD1
TGTGCCAGCACCGCGGGACTAATCGCCTACGAGCAGTACTTC	CASTAGLIAYEQYF	TRBV2	.	TRBJ2-7	TRBD2
TGTGCCAGCAGCGGTAGGCAGGCTGGGTTAAATTCACCCCTCCACTTT	CASSGRQAGLNSPLHF	TRBV25-1	.	TRBJ1-6	.
TGTGCCAGCAGTGAAAGGTTCTGGGGGGCCTCTGGAAACACCATATATTTT	CASSERFWGASGNTIYF	TRBV2	few	TRBJ1-3	.
TGTGCCAGCAGTCACTTTGGACAGACCTACGGGCAGTACTTC	CASSHFGQTYGQYF	TRBV27	.	TRBJ2-7	.
TGTGCCAGCTCACCGGCCAACAATCAGCCCCAGCATTTT	CASSPANNQPQHF	TRBV18	.	TRBJ1-5	.
TGCAGTGCCCGGGGGTCGGCCGAAGCTTTCTTT	CSARGSAEAFF	TRBV20-1	few	TRBJ1-1	.
TGTGCCAGCAGCCCACTAAAGGGAACCGTATGGGAGCAGTACTTC	CASSPLKGTVWEQYF	TRBV11-2	few	TRBJ2-7	.
TGTGCCAGCAGCTTGGGCCCTCAGGAGTTCTTC	CASSLGPQEFF	TRBV7-9	.	TRBJ2-1	.
TGTGCCAGCAGCTTAGACAGGGGGGCCAAAAACATTCAGTACTTC	CASSLDRGAKNIQYF	TRBV5-6	.	TRBJ2-4	TRBD1
TGCGCCAGCAGCACGGGACTACAAGAGACCCAGTACTTC	CASSTGLQETQYF	TRBV5-1	many	TRBJ2-5	TRBD2
TGTGCCAGCAGTCGAGGGCCCTATAATTCACCCCTCCACTTT	CASSRGPYNSPLHF	TRBV6-5	few	TRBJ1-6	.
TGTGCCAGCACCAGGGACAGGTGGGACTATGGCTACACCTTC	CASTRDRWDYGYTF	TRBV7-2	.	TRBJ1-2	TRBD1
TGTGCCAGTAGTACAGGGGAGGCAGATACGCAGTATTTT	CASSTGEADTQYF	TRBV19	.	TRBJ2-3	.
TGTGCCAGCAGCCAAGGGGACAGAAGAGCCAAAAACATTCAGTACTTC	CASSQGDRRAKNIQYF	TRBV3-1	.	TRBJ2-4	TRBD1
TGTGCCAGCAGTTCCTACGACAGGGGGCACGGCTACACCTTC	CASSSYDRGHGYTF	TRBV27	.	TRBJ1-2	TRBD1
TGCGCCAGCAGCCAAGATGGCGGGGGTCAGCAGTACTTC	CASSQDGGGQQYF	TRBV4-3	.	TRBJ2-7	TRBD2
TGTGCCAGCAGTTTAAGCCCACGGGGGAGCGCCTACGAGCAGTACTTC	CASSLSPRGSAYEQYF	TRBV27	few	TRBJ2-7	.
TGTGCCAGCAGCCGGGCAGGGGTGGATACCGGGGAGCTGTTTTTT	CASSRAGVDTGELFF	TRBV7-2	many	TRBJ2-2	.
TGCAGCGTTGCGGTTCCAGGGGAAACTGAAGCTTTCTTT	CSVAVPGETEAFF	TRBV29-1	few	TRBJ1-1	.
TGCGCCAGCAGCTTGGGTAGATCCGGAAACACCATATATTTT	CASSLGRSGNTIYF	TRBV5-1	.	TRBJ1-3	.
TGTGCCAGCAGGATCGGACAGGAGGGAACGCAGTATTTT	CASRIGQEGTQYF	TRBV7-2	.	TRBJ2-3	.
TGCAGTGCTAGAGCCTACAATGAGCAGTTCTTC	CSARAYNEQFF	TRBV20-1	.	TRBJ2-1	.
TGTGCCAGCTCACCACCAACTAGCGCGAGGCCCTTGAATGAGCAGTTCTTC	CASSPPTSARPLNEQFF	TRBV18	.	TRBJ2-1	TRBD2
TGCGCCAGCAGCAGGGACCCGGGCCCCGTTGGCTACACCTTC	CASSRDPGPVGYTF	TRBV5-1	.	TRBJ1-2	.
TGTGCCAGCAGCCCGTTGACGAACGGCAGGGAGACCCAGTACTTC	CASSPLTNGRETQYF	TRBV7-9	.	TRBJ2-5	.
TGTGCCAGCAGTTGGAATTCAGATTCACCCCTCCACTTT	CASSWNSDSPLHF	TRBV27	.	TRBJ1-6	.
TGTGCCAGCAGTCCTCAGGGTAAGAGCACAGATACGCAGTATTTT	CASSPQGKSTDTQYF	TRBV28	.	TRBJ2-3	.
TGCGCCAGCAGCTTCCTTCCAACTCGGGGAGATACGCAGTATTTT	CASSFLPTRGDTQYF	TRBV5-1	.	TRBJ2-3	.
TGTGCCAGTAGGGGCAGGGTTTCCTACAATGAGCAGTTCTTC	CASRGRVSYNEQFF	TRBV19	few	TRBJ2-1	.
TGTGCCAGCAGCCTATACAGTGCGGCCCAGCATTTT	CASSLYSAAQHF	TRBV7-2	.	TRBJ1-5	.
TGTGCCACCAGCAGAGTCCGCTTTGGGTTGGTCGAGCAGTACTTC	CATSRVRFGLVEQYF	TRBV15	many	TRBJ2-7	.
TGTGCCAGCAGCTTAGCTTTGGGCGGGTCTACCTACGAGCAGTACTTC	CASSLALGGSTYEQYF	TRBV7-2	few	TRBJ2-7	.
TGTGCCAGCAGTCCCCTAGCGGGACATACCTACGAGCAGTACTTC	CASSPLAGHTYEQYF	TRBV28	.	TRBJ2-7	TRBD2
TGTGCCAGCAGCCAAGCTTCACAGGGGGCGTCTGGCTACACCTTC	CASSQASQGASGYTF	TRBV3-1	.	TRBJ1-2	TRBD1
TGTGCCAGCGGATGGAGCGGGGGGAATGAGCAGTTCTTC	CASGWSGGNEQFF	TRBV25-1	.	TRBJ2-1	TRBD2
TGCAGCGTAGACTTTGTTTCAGCCACCCAGTACTTC	CSVDFVSATQYF	TRBV29-1	few	TRBJ2-5	.
TGTGCCAGCAGCCCAGGAACGCTAGGGGCCCAACACAATGAGCAGTTCTTC	CASSPGTLGAQHNEQFF	TRBV7-9	.	TRBJ2-1	.
TGTGCCAGGTCGGTGGACAGCCGCTCCTACAATGAGCAGTTCTTC	CARSVDSRSYNEQFF	TRBV5-7	.	TRBJ2-1	.
TGTGCCAGCAGTTTTCAACCGGCGGGAGGGTTCAATGAGCAGTTCTTC	CASSFQPAGGFNEQFF	TRBV27	few	TRBJ2-1	TRBD2
TGCAGCGTTGGCCAGGGGTACGGGGAGCTGTTTTTT	CSVGQGYGELFF	TRBV29-1	.	TRBJ2-2	.
TGTGCCAGCTCACCACCGCGGCAGGGGAGTGAAAAACTGTTTTTT	CASSPPRQGSEKLFF	TRBV18	many	TRBJ1-4	.
TGTGCCAGCAGCTTGGGGGGGGGGACGACAGGATATGGCTACACCTTC	CASSLGGGTTGYGYTF	TRBV7-9	.	TRBJ1-2	.
TGCGCCAGCAGCCAAGATAGGGGGAGCGCAGATACGCAGTATTTT	CASSQDRGSADTQYF	TRBV4-1	many	TRBJ2-3	.
TGCGCCAGCAGCCACTTGACAGGGCTCTCCGAGCAGTACTTC	CASSHLTGLSEQYF	TRBV4-3	many	TRBJ2-7	TRBD1
TGTGCCAGCAAGATCGTAGGGCTCGAGCAGTACTTC	CASKIVGLEQYF	TRBV2	.	TRBJ2-7	.
TGCGCCAGCAGCTTGCTTCCAGCCGACTGGAATGGCTACACCTTC	CASSLLPADWNGYTF	TRBV5-1	.	TRBJ1-2	.
TGCAGTGCCCCCAGGGGCGATTTATCCTACGAGCGGTACTTC	CSAPRGDLSYERYF	TRBV20-1	few	TRBJ2-1	.
TGTGCCAGCAGCTTTGACAGGGGGCTTCAGCCCCAGCATTTT	CASSFDRGLQPQHF	TRBV7-2	few	TRBJ1-5	TRBD1
TGCAGTGCTGCTGGGGCCTACAATGAGCAGTTCTTC	CSAAGAYNEQFF	TRBV20-1	.	TRBJ2-1	.
TGTGCCAGCAGTTTAAAGGGTTACACTGAAGCTTTCTTT	CASSLKGYTEAFF	TRBV27	few	TRBJ1-1	.